This TCR beta chain was retrieved from a study of CD4+ T cells in melanoma. This table comes from immunoSEQ multiplex PCR, and its TCRdb copy is limited to in-frame clones, with some not included. The data show several thousand clones, around 70% seen once. This CDR3 contains 14 residues. V dropped 2 bases and J dropped 1 base, with 8 bases sitting between them. CDR1 is SGHTA and CDR2 is FQGTGA in the germline V gene. This clonotype was sampled from a human donor with melanoma. The specimen sequenced was cells from a culture (not recorded whether cultured in vitro). The chain carries TRBV7-3 and TRBJ1-1; a possible D gene is TRBD1 (5 bases). This CDR3 is CASSLHQGNTEAFF. The DNA of the CDR3 is TGTGCCAGCAGCTTACATCAGGGGAACACTGAAGCTTTCTTT.